This T cell receptor beta chain came from a study of blood T cell repertoires in COVID-19. The CDR3 length is 14 residues. V lost 5 bases and J lost 0, with 5 bases in between. Per germline, CDR1 MNHNY and CDR2 SVGAGI (reference sequence). Generated by immunoSEQ multiplex PCR, the TCRdb table keeps only in-frame clones and is missing some. The table has 120,000 to 150,000 clones, about 88% seen once. Sample: peripheral blood. This TCR was sampled from a human donor with COVID-19, enrolled during active disease. The donor label of this sample is uncertain. The genes are TRBV6-6 and TRBJ2-6; no clear D. The CDR3 nucleotides are TGTGCCAGCAGTCCCCGCTCTGGGGCCAACGTCCTGACTTTC. It encodes CASSPRSGANVLTF.